Sequencing of this TCR beta chain was carried out in a study of T cell responses to AZD1222 COVID-19 vaccine. The count of this clone is one. Its antigen remains unidentified. Broader study findings: None of the repertoires were sampled until the peak T cell response had passed. Nearly half of spike-specific TCRs reportedly target unmutated variant regions.

Sequencing was performed with immunoSEQ multiplex PCR; in TCRdb, only in-frame clones are kept and a portion is missing. This sample has about 120,000 clones, with more than 80% found just once. The CDR3 is 19 residues long. Trimming took 6 bases from V and 1 from J, leaving 25 bases between them. Germline assignment: CDR1 SNHLY and CDR2 FYNNEI. Specimen: peripheral blood, collected on day 0 of AZD1222 vaccination. The chain recombines TRBV2 with TRBJ1-3, with D perhaps TRBD1 (5 bases). The receptor's source is an adult in good health. The CDR3 protein is CASSERQTVNTLSGNTIYF. CDR3 DNA: TGTGCCAGCAGCGAACGACAGACAGTAAACACCCTTTCTGGAAACACCATATATTTT.